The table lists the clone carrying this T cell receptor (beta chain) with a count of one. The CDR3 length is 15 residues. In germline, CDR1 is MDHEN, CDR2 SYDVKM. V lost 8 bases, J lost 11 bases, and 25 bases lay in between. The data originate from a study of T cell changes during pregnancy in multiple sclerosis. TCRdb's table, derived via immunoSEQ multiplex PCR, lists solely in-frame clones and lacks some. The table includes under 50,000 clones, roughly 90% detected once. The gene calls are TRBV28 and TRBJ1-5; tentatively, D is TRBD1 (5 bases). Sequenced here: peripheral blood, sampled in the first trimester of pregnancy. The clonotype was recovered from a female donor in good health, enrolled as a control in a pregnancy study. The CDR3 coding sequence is TGTGCCAGCGCCCAGACAGTGATAGAATCAATGGCCCAGCATTTT. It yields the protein CASAQTVIESMAQHF.